This TCR beta chain was profiled in a study of T cells in localized non-small cell lung cancer (dated by TCRdb to 2020 to 2021). In the study overall: The study examined T cell repertoires in a few hundred patients with early-stage NSCLC and compared tumors with uninvolved tumor-adjacent lungs. The cohort was made up of 236 treatment-naive NSCLC patients whose localized lung tumors had been resected. A mean age of around 66 years was recorded for the NSCLC patients, of whom approximately 130 were male and 107 were female.

The junction shows trimming of 6 bases on V and 5 bases on J, plus 11 bases between the germline ends. The germline V gene encodes CDR1 MNHEY and CDR2 SMNVEV (reference sequence). The CDR3 spans 13 residues, from the cysteine through the phenylalanine. Only the CDR3 region is kept as DNA, spanning 39 bases read in frame from base 1. The immunoSEQ Assay was used to sequence TCR beta CDR3 regions from DNA. The source study handled its data this way. T cell density was computed as TCR beta template counts normalized to usable DNA estimated by amplifying housekeeping genes. The preseqR package was used to estimate richness by extrapolating to 400,000 templates for PBMC samples and to 120,000 templates for tissue samples. Clonality was calculated as one minus Pielou's evenness. To identify tissue-enriched TCRs, differential abundance testing was run on productive amino-acid clonotypes with a minimum total count of 5 and an alpha of 0.1. The Jaccard Index and the Morisita Overlap Index were used to measure repertoire overlap between compartments. GLIPH clustered TCR beta CDR3s with public tetramer-defined viral CDR3s; viral motifs required at least three viral sequences plus V-gene enrichment. Entries here come from immuneACCESS through TCRdb and include only in-frame sequences with V and J called. Some clones fail to appear in such tables; in the studies checked, an unresolved V gene covers under half of the shortfall, and the cause of the remainder is unknown. V and J calls and clone size are copied from that table; D and trimming were computed from the DNA. The sample table holds 25,000 to 35,000 clones, of which roughly 86% were seen once. 4.2% of the sample belongs to the ten largest clones.

The full study reports these points: Of the top 100 tumor clones, a median of roughly 60 were detected in paired uninvolved adjacent lung; 28 were also among that lung's top 100. Higher T cell density in blood was associated with longer overall survival, whereas higher clonality in adjacent lung was associated with shorter survival. Because the study design was exploratory, TCR variables were selected using unadjusted p-values without false-discovery rate correction. Because multi-region tumor sequencing was not performed, intratumor heterogeneity could not be ruled out. Uninvolved tumor-adjacent lung showed the highest T cell clonality, higher than tumor, which suggests more focused antigenic responses in the adjacent lung.

At diagnosis, tumor, uninvolved tumor-adjacent lung and peripheral blood were collected and then preserved as a mix of FFPE and fresh-frozen material. For TCR repertoire profiling, the blood samples were analyzed as peripheral blood mononuclear cells. A word on this clone: The antigen it binds to is not known. Base qualities are not provided; no much larger clone lies one nucleotide away.

The chain is assembled from TRBV27 and TRBJ1-3; the D gene is not confidently resolved. The TCR originated in a woman aged 40-70 years with stage III lung adenocarcinoma. This sample comprised peripheral blood mononuclear cells, obtained before any cancer treatment. The DNA is TGTGCCAGCAGCCCCCCGGCTCGAAACACCATATATTTT. Its protein product is CASSPPARNTIYF.